The rows below give T cell receptor beta chains drawn from one sample of a study of vaccination and CD4 T cells after COVID-19. No antigen is known for these receptors. In TCRdb, the PCR reads were re-called with MiXCR into one record per CDR3 protein. Found here are approximately 6,500 distinct CDR3 sequences, less than 50% of them singletons; the top ten hold 55% to 60%. Sample: CD4+ T cells from blood, cultured in vitro. These receptor sequences come from a human donor in good health. The CDR3 runs from the conserved cysteine through the conserved F or W. The D gene is left open where the match is weak. A clone size is listed for some rows: how often the clone was seen (once, few, many), or a class if it is expanded.

v_gene	d_gene	abundance	j_gene	CDR3nt	CDR3aa
TRBV14	-	-	TRBJ1-2	TGTGCCAGCAGCCAAGACAAAGCTTTGGCCATTCAAGGCTACACCTTC	CASSQDKALAIQGYTF
TRBV5-4	-	once	TRBJ1-2	TGTGCCAGCAGCTTCGACAGCCTCAACTATGGCTACACCTTC	CASSFDSLNYGYTF
TRBV2	-	-	TRBJ2-6	TGTGCCAGCAGTGAAGCCGGGGTAGGGGCCAACGTCCTGACTTTC	CASSEAGVGANVLTF
TRBV4-2	-	-	TRBJ2-2	TGTGCCAGCAGCCAAGTCACCGGGGAGCTGTTTTTT	CASSQVTGELFF
TRBV6-1	-	few	TRBJ1-1	TGTGCCAGCAGTAGTAAACCCACAGTGAACACTGAAGCTTTCTTT	CASSSKPTVNTEAFF
TRBV5-4	-	-	TRBJ1-2	TGTGCCAGCAGCTTGGCGGGCGGGGTTGGCTACACCTTC	CASSLAGGVGYTF
TRBV18	-	few	TRBJ1-5	TGTGCCAGCAGAACCGACCATCAGCCCCAGCATTTT	CASRTDHQPQHF
TRBV5-4	-	-	TRBJ2-3	TGTGCCAGCAGCTTGGCTGGAACAGATACGCAGTATTTT	CASSLAGTDTQYF
TRBV5-1	-	-	TRBJ2-3	TGCGCCAGCAGCTTGGTAGGGTCGGGCACAGATACGCAGTATTTT	CASSLVGSGTDTQYF
TRBV20-1	-	-	TRBJ2-3	TGCAGTGCTAGAGATAGAGGGGGGGCCACGGATACGCAGTATTTT	CSARDRGGATDTQYF
TRBV7-8	TRBD2	-	TRBJ2-3	TGTGCCAGCAGTTTAAGGACTAGCGGGAGCCGCGATACGCAGTATTTT	CASSLRTSGSRDTQYF
TRBV7-2	-	-	TRBJ1-6	TGTGCCAGCAGCTCTCAGGGAAGTAATTCACCCCTCCACTTT	CASSSQGSNSPLHF
TRBV19	TRBD2	once	TRBJ2-5	TGTGCCAGTATATCTCGGCTAGCGGGAGAAGAGACCCAGTACTTC	CASISRLAGEETQYF
TRBV7-2	-	-	TRBJ2-5	TGTGCCAGCAGCTTAGCCGGGGGGCTCGGGACCCAGTACTTC	CASSLAGGLGTQYF
TRBV27	TRBD2	few	TRBJ2-7	TGTGCCAGCAGTCCCATCCGGCCTAGCGGGGTTAACGAGCAGTACTTC	CASSPIRPSGVNEQYF
TRBV18	-	-	TRBJ1-2	TGTGCCAGCTCACCACCTTGGGGGAACTATGGCTACACCTTC	CASSPPWGNYGYTF
TRBV7-8	TRBD2	-	TRBJ2-5	TGTGCCAGCAGCTCCCGGACTAGCGGGTTCCAAGAGACCCAGTACTTC	CASSSRTSGFQETQYF
TRBV5-1	TRBD1	-	TRBJ2-7	TGCGCCAGCAGCTTGGCAGGACAGGGGGCCTACGAGCAGTACTTC	CASSLAGQGAYEQYF
TRBV7-7	-	-	TRBJ2-2	TGTGCCAGCAGTCAAGGGGGGTCCCCGAACACCGGGGAGCTGTTTTTT	CASSQGGSPNTGELFF
TRBV20-1	-	-	TRBJ2-7	TGCAGTGGAACTGGAACTATTGCTAGCTACGAGCAGTACTTC	CSGTGTIASYEQYF
TRBV23-1	-	-	TRBJ2-7	TGCGCCAGCAGTCAAGGCCACAGGCGCGCCTACGAGCAGTACTTC	CASSQGHRRAYEQYF
TRBV7-2	-	-	TRBJ2-3	TGTGCCAGCAGCTTAAACCCACCGAGGGGGGGAGGAGATACGCAGTATTTT	CASSLNPPRGGGDTQYF
TRBV2	-	-	TRBJ1-1	TGTGCCAGCGGCAAAGGGGACCCGAACACTGAAGCTTTCTTT	CASGKGDPNTEAFF
TRBV7-2	-	few	TRBJ1-5	TGTGCCAGCAGCTTAGTGGGACTCTTCAATCAGCCCCAGCATTTT	CASSLVGLFNQPQHF
TRBV12-3/TRBV12-4	TRBD1	few	TRBJ1-6	TGTGCCAGCAGCCGAACAGGGGATAATTCACCCCTCCACTTT	CASSRTGDNSPLHF
TRBV4-2	-	once	TRBJ1-1	TGTGCCAGCAGCCCTTCCTGGGGGACCAACACTGAAGCTTTCTTT	CASSPSWGTNTEAFF
TRBV6-5	TRBD1	-	TRBJ1-5	TGTGCCAGCAGTTTGAAGGGGGCTCAGCCCCAGCATTTT	CASSLKGAQPQHF
TRBV6-1	-	-	TRBJ2-2	TGTGCCAGCAGCCGCCTCCTGAGCGGAGCGACCGGGGAGCTGTTTTTT	CASSRLLSGATGELFF
TRBV15	-	-	TRBJ2-1	TGTGCCACCAGACCCGGGGACCTCTTAATAAACAATGAGCAGTTCTTC	CATRPGDLLINNEQFF
TRBV5-4	-	few	TRBJ2-1	TGTGCCAGCAGCTCGGAGGGGTGGTCCTACAATGAGCAGTTCTTC	CASSSEGWSYNEQFF
TRBV6-5	-	-	TRBJ2-3	TGTGCCAGCAGTTGGGTACACACCACAGATACGCAGTATTTT	CASSWVHTTDTQYF
TRBV7-6	-	-	TRBJ1-2	TGTGCCAGCAGCATCGGAGACAGGACCTATGGCTACACCTTC	CASSIGDRTYGYTF
TRBV6-5	-	few	TRBJ1-5	TGTGCCAGCAGTTACTTGGGGGCCAGGGTAAGCCAGCCCCAGCATTTT	CASSYLGARVSQPQHF
TRBV11-2	TRBD1	few	TRBJ2-3	TGTGCCAGCAGCTCCGGGACAGTTGCAGATACGCAGTATTTT	CASSSGTVADTQYF
TRBV12-3/TRBV12-4	-	-	TRBJ1-2	TGTGCCAGCACCCAAGGGGCCGCGGGCTACACCTTC	CASTQGAAGYTF
TRBV19	TRBD1	-	TRBJ1-2	TGTGCCAGTACTTTGGGACAGGGGCTCGGTGGCTACACCTTC	CASTLGQGLGGYTF
TRBV7-9	TRBD2	-	TRBJ2-7	TGTGCCAGCAGCGAAAAGAATTCGGGGCGGGAGGGGAGCTACGAGCAGTACTTC	CASSEKNSGREGSYEQYF
TRBV6-1	-	few	TRBJ1-5	TGTGCCAGCATTCAGGGGTCGGTAGGACAGCCCCAGCATTTT	CASIQGSVGQPQHF
TRBV18	TRBD1	-	TRBJ1-5	TGTGCCAGCTCAGCTCAAACCGCTGGGACAGGGAGGGAAAGGGGCAATCAGCCCCAGCATTTT	CASSAQTAGTGRERGNQPQHF
TRBV19	TRBD1	few	TRBJ1-5	TGTGCCAGTAGTACCAGGGGGGAAGGGGTTCAGCCCCAGCATTTT	CASSTRGEGVQPQHF
TRBV20-1	-	-	TRBJ1-6	TGCAGTGCTAGAGGACCAGGGCAGAGATCACCCCTCCACTTT	CSARGPGQRSPLHF
TRBV5-1	-	-	TRBJ1-2	TGCGCCAGCAGCTTTGGGGAGAATTATGGCTACACCTTC	CASSFGENYGYTF
TRBV7-2	-	-	TRBJ1-2	TGTGCCAGCAGCTTAGCGGCGGGGGGCTACACCTTC	CASSLAAGGYTF
TRBV4-1	TRBD1	-	TRBJ1-5	TGCGCCAGCAGCCAAGAAGTCACAGGGGGCAATCAGCCCCAGCATTTT	CASSQEVTGGNQPQHF
TRBV6-5	-	few	TRBJ1-5	TGTGCCAGCAGTTACTCGATTCAGGGCAATCAGCCCCAGCATTTT	CASSYSIQGNQPQHF
TRBV7-6	TRBD1	few	TRBJ1-4	TGTGCCAGCCAAAGACAGGGGGCGGATGAAAAACTGTTTTTT	CASQRQGADEKLFF
TRBV20-1	-	-	TRBJ2-7	TGCAGTGCTAGAGTTCTCAACTTTGGCTACGAGCAGTACTTC	CSARVLNFGYEQYF
TRBV28	-	-	TRBJ1-1	TGTGCCAGCAGTAGGGGGGGGCGAACTGAAGCTTTCTTT	CASSRGGRTEAFF